The TCR beta chain under discussion was sequenced for a study of T cell repertoires in cytomegalovirus infection. Study background: Evidence of both CMV infection and a matching HLA type came from public TCR beta signatures. Study-wide results and caveats: HLA-C-restricted CMV clonotypes gave the most frequent clonotype in two of eight donors.

With regard to this clonotype: The target antigen is unknown.

TCRdb re-derived calls from the reads in MiXCR, one entry per CDR3 protein. The sample comprises 200,000 to 300,000 distinct CDR3 sequences, around 15% of which are singletons, and around 8.1% rests with the top ten. This TCR derives from a human donor in good health (CMV status not recorded). Some clones in this sample may be carry-over from other donors' samples. Sequencing was performed on PBMCs.

The CDR3 spells CASSLIAVDEQFF. The CDR3 bases are TGTGCCAGCAGCTTAATAGCGGTAGATGAGCAGTTCTTC. V gene TRBV7-9 combines with J gene TRBJ2-1, with D possibly TRBD2 on 6 matching bases. The CDR3 extends over 13 amino acids. Germline V lookup: CDR1 SEHNR, CDR2 FQNEAQ (reference sequence). The V end lost 2 bases, the J end lost 8 bases, and 10 bases lay between the germline ends.